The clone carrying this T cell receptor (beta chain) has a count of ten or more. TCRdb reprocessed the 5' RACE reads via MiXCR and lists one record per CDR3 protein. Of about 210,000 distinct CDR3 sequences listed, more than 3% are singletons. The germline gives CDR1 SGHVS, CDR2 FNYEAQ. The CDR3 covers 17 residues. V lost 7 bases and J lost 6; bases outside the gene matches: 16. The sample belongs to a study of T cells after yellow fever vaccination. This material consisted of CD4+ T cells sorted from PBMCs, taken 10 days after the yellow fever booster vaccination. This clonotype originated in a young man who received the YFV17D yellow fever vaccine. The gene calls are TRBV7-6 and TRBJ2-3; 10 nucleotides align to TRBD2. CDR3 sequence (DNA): TGTGCCAGCAAAAGGGGATTCAGCGGGGGGGCCTTGGATACGCAGTATTTT. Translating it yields CASKRGFSGGALDTQYF. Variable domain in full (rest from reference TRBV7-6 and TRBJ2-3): GAGVSQSPRYKVTKRGQDVALRCDPISGHVSLYWYRQALGQGPEFLTYFNYEAQQDKSGLPNDRFSAERPEGSISTLTIQRTEQRDSAMYRCASKRGFSGGALDTQYFGPGTRLTVL.